A single sample gave rise to the 27 T cell receptor beta chains below, sequenced in a study of blood T cell repertoires in COVID-19. This table comes from immunoSEQ multiplex PCR, and its TCRdb copy is limited to in-frame clones, with some not included. The data show about 190,000 clones, with about 88% seen just once and roughly 2.9% held by the top ten. The sample taken for sequencing was peripheral blood. Receptors originate from a woman in her 30s with active or convalescent COVID-19.

The chain recombines TRBV28 with TRBJ2-3, with TRBD2 as a possible D gene (5 bases). Germline V gene lookup returns CDR1 MDHEN and CDR2 SYDVKM. The CDR3 runs to 16 residues. The V end lost 5 bases, the J end lost 1 base, and 16 bases lay between the germline ends. CDR3 in amino acids: CASSPPGWTRTDTQYF. CDR3 in DNA: TGTGCCAGCAGTCCCCCGGGGTGGACCCGCACAGATACGCAGTATTTT.

The rearrangement joins TRBV11-3 to TRBJ1-3; the D is unclear. The CDR3 runs 16 residues. Trimming stripped 0 bases from V and 0 bases from J, with 9 bases between. Germline loops: CDR1 SGHNT, CDR2 YENEEA. This CDR3 reads CASSLDEAGSGNTIYF. The CDR3 coding sequence is TGTGCCAGCAGCTTAGATGAGGCGGGCTCTGGAAACACCATATATTTT.

In its sample, this clone was seen once. This chain joins TRBV29-1 and TRBJ1-1; D possibly corresponds to TRBD1 (5 bases). V was clipped by 5 bases and J by 10 bases, with 11 bases between them. The CDR3 totals 10 residues. CDR1 and CDR2 (germline): SQVTM, ANQGSEA. The CDR3 loop reads CSVRQGPAFF. CDR3 DNA: TGCAGCGTTCGGCAGGGCCCAGCTTTCTTT.

The CDR3 sequence is CAWSVRATPGGTEAFF. The CDR3 DNA follows: TGTGCCTGGAGTGTACGGGCCACTCCCGGGGGCACTGAAGCTTTCTTT. V and J are TRBV30 and TRBJ1-1; weak D call: TRBD1 (5 bases). The CDR3 length is 16 residues. The V end was cut by 0 bases, the J end by 4 bases, with 18 bases between. Germline CDR1 and CDR2: GTSNPN and SVGIG (reference sequence).

J is TRBJ2-3 and V is TRBV28, with D possibly TRBD2 on 6 matching bases. V gave up 6 bases and J gave up 5 bases, with 21 bases separating them. The CDR3 spans 16 residues. Germline V gene lookup returns CDR1 MDHEN and CDR2 SYDVKM. Here the CDR3 reads CASRPGPGGREDTQYF. The CDR3 bases are TGTGCCAGCAGACCGGGGCCCGGGGGTAGGGAAGATACGCAGTATTTT.

The rearrangement uses TRBV27 and TRBJ2-1; 13 nucleotides match TRBD2. The CDR3 covers 15 residues. Germline loops: CDR1 MNHEY, CDR2 SMNVEV (reference sequence). Trimming at V came to 4 bases and at J to 8 bases, leaving 5 bases not matched to a gene. CDR3 region: CASSSGLAGVYEQFF. In DNA form, the CDR3 reads TGTGCCAGCAGTTCTGGACTAGCGGGAGTCTATGAGCAGTTCTTC.

Regarding this clone: At the DNA level, this CDR3 is encoded by other sequences in the same sample as well. The rearrangement uses TRBV7-2 and TRBJ2-3, with a possible D match to TRBD2 (5 bases). The germline V gene has CDR1 SGHTA and CDR2 FQGNSA. There are 14 residues in the CDR3. Between the trimmed V and J ends, which lost 4 bases and 0 bases, there was a span of 8 bases. In DNA form, the CDR3 reads TGTGCCAGCAGCTCAGGACTCAGCACAGATACGCAGTATTTT. Protein sequence: CASSSGLSTDTQYF. Based on the CDR3 plus reference TRBV7-2 and TRBJ2-3, the full variable domain is GAGVSQSPSNKVTEKGKDVELRCDPISGHTALYWYRQSLGQGLEFLIYFQGNSAPDKSGLPSDRFSAERTGGSVSTLTIQRTQQEDSAVYLCASSSGLSTDTQYFGPGTRLTVL.

CDR3 residues: CASSEGSGNGYTF. The CDR3, as DNA: TGCGCCAGCAGTGAGGGGTCGGGGAATGGCTACACCTTC. V usage is TRBV10-2 and J usage is TRBJ1-2; D call uncertain. The CDR3 runs 13 residues. V dropped 2 bases and J dropped 6 bases, with 10 bases sitting between them. CDR1 and CDR2 from the germline V gene are WSHSY and SAAADI.

The chain recombines TRBV19 with TRBJ2-2; TRBD1 matches 7 bases. This CDR3 has 16 amino acids. J lost 0 bases, V lost 3 bases, and 4 bases had no gene match. Germline CDR1 is LNHDA and CDR2 is SQIVND (reference sequence). CDR3 in DNA: TGTGCCAGTAGTATTATCGGGACAGCGAACACCGGGGAGCTGTTTTTT. Protein product: CASSIIGTANTGELFF.

The genes are TRBV11-2 and TRBJ1-6; weak D call: TRBD1 (5 bases). The germline V and J ends were trimmed by 1 base and 10 bases, with 11 bases remaining between them. Germline V gene lookup returns CDR1 SGHAT and CDR2 FQNNGV. The CDR3 contains 14 residues. The CDR3: CASSLGGGRSPLHF. CDR3 coding DNA: TGTGCCAGCAGCTTAGGGGGGGGAAGGTCACCCCTCCACTTT.

The CDR3: CASSLAPGELFF. DNA of the CDR3: TGTGCCAGCAGCTTGGCTCCCGGGGAGCTGTTTTTT. This chain uses TRBV5-8 with TRBJ2-2; D is ambiguous. From germline, CDR1 is SGHTS and CDR2 YDEGEE. This CDR3 is built from 12 residues. The V end lost 0 bases, the J end lost 6 bases, and 3 bases lay between the germline ends. Complete variable domain (other parts from reference TRBV5-8 and TRBJ2-2): EAGVTQSPTHLIKTRGQQATLRCSPISGHTSVYWYQQALGLGLQFLLWYDEGEERNRGNFPPRFSGRQFPNYSSELNVNALELEDSALYLCASSLAPGELFFGEGSRLTVL.

This sequence joins TRBV30 and TRBJ1-3, with TRBD1 as a possible D gene (5 bases). The CDR3 loop spans 12 amino acids. The V and J ends lost 7 bases and 7 bases respectively, with 14 bases between them. The germline V gene has CDR1 GTSNPN and CDR2 SVGIG (reference sequence). This chain's CDR3 is CASMGLDNTIYF. The CDR3, as DNA: TGTGCCTCGATGGGACTTGATAACACCATATATTTT.

This clone appeared once. For the CDR3, the DNA is TGCGCCAGCAGCCAAGGACAGGGGCCCTCCTACAATGAGCAGTTCTTC. This gives the protein CASSQGQGPSYNEQFF. This chain connects TRBV4-1 to TRBJ2-1; the match to TRBD1 covers 8 bases. The CDR3 extends over 16 amino acids. The junction had 2 bases not matched to a gene; V was cut back by 1 base and J by 0 bases. The germline V gene encodes CDR1 MGHRA and CDR2 YSYEKL.

The genes are TRBV5-1 and TRBJ2-1; D may be TRBD1 (6 bases). CDR3 length: 14 amino acids. Trimming removed 2 bases at V and 1 base at J, with 7 bases between. Per germline, CDR1 SGHRS and CDR2 YFSETQ. The DNA of the CDR3 is TGCGCCAGCAGCTTAGGACAGTCCTACAATGAGCAGTTCTTC. It encodes CASSLGQSYNEQFF.

This rearrangement joins TRBV19 to TRBJ1-4; TRBD1 is a possible D gene (6 bases). From germline, CDR1 is LNHDA and CDR2 SQIVND (reference sequence). This CDR3 has 14 amino acids. V was cut by 10 bases and J by 6 bases, with 18 bases left in between. The DNA for the CDR3 is TGTGCCACCAGCAGGTGGGCAGGGGATGAAAAACTGTTTTTT. This gives the protein CATSRWAGDEKLFF.

The rearrangement uses TRBV19 and TRBJ2-3, with a possible D match to TRBD1 (5 bases). Germline CDR1 reads LNHDA; CDR2 reads SQIVND (reference sequence). Trimming took off 1 base at V and 1 base at J, with 15 bases between the two ends. This CDR3 has 17 residues. In nucleotides, the CDR3 is TGTGCCAGTAGTATAGTGGGCAGGGAAGGGGGCACAGATACGCAGTATTTT. This codes for CASSIVGREGGTDTQYF.

The chain employs TRBV18 and TRBJ1-5; 10 bases map to TRBD1. Losses at the gene ends were 5 bases for V and 2 bases for J; bases not matched to a gene: 6. The length of the CDR3 is 16 residues. Germline V gene lookup returns CDR1 KGHSH and CDR2 LQKENI. CDR3 DNA: TGTGCCAGCTCATCCCGGGACAGGGGACGCAATCAGCCCCAGCATTTT. Translating it yields CASSSRDRGRNQPQHF.

The rearrangement uses TRBV4-1 and TRBJ1-1, with 7 positions matching TRBD1. The CDR3 is made up of 15 amino acids. The V segment lost 1 base and the J segment 0 bases; nucleotides outside the gene matches: 2. The germline V gene encodes CDR1 MGHRA and CDR2 YSYEKL. CDR3 DNA sequence: TGCGCCAGCAGCCAAGTCGGGACAGTGAACACTGAAGCTTTCTTT. Protein sequence: CASSQVGTVNTEAFF.

The chain has TRBV21-1 and TRBJ2-7; TRBD1, as called in the table, went unchecked against the DNA. TRBV21-1 is labeled a pseudogene. This CDR3 is built from 20 residues. The CDR3 DNA reads TGTGCCAGCAGCAAAGTTTCCAGGGGTGCAACCGGGGCCCCCTCCTACGAGCAGTACTTC. Protein: CASSKVSRGATGAPSYEQYF.

The chain is built from TRBV15 and TRBJ1-5; maybe TRBD1 (5 bases). CDR3 length: 14 residues. V was trimmed by 5 bases and J by 2 bases, leaving 10 bases between them. The germline gives CDR1 LNHNV, CDR2 YYDKDF (reference sequence). The CDR3, as DNA: TGTGCCACCAGCGACGACAGAGGCAATCAGCCCCAGCATTTT. Protein product: CATSDDRGNQPQHF. The full variable domain, with the rest looked up from reference TRBV15 and TRBJ1-5, is DAMVIQNPRYQVTQFGKPVTLSCSQTLNHNVMYWYQQKSSQAPKLLFHYYDKDFNNEADTPDNFQSRRPNTSFCFLDIRSPGLGDTAMYLCATSDDRGNQPQHFGDGTRLSIL.

V and J are TRBV7-2 and TRBJ2-7; 11 nucleotides align to TRBD2. Germline lookup yields CDR1 SGHTA and CDR2 FQGNSA. V lost 5 bases to trimming and J lost 0 bases; unmatched junction nucleotides: 3. This CDR3 region has 15 residues. Written as DNA, the CDR3 is TGTGCCAGCAGCGAGGGACTAGCGGCCTCCTACGAGCAGTACTTC. This gives the protein CASSEGLAASYEQYF.

V is TRBV27 and J is TRBJ1-2; D unresolved. Looked up from germline, CDR1 is MNHEY and CDR2 is SMNVEV (reference sequence). CDR3 length: 13 amino acids. Trimming took 3 bases from V and 2 from J, leaving 7 bases between them. In DNA form, the CDR3 reads TGTGCCAGCAGTTTGGGCAGAAACTATGGCTACACCTTC. This gives the protein CASSLGRNYGYTF.

This chain links TRBV18 with TRBJ1-1; tentative D call: TRBD1 (5 bases). Germline V lookup: CDR1 KGHSH, CDR2 LQKENI. The V end was cut by 1 base, the J end by 5 bases, with 5 bases between. The CDR3 is 12 residues long. In nucleotides, the CDR3 is TGTGCCAGCTCACCACAGGGGACTGAAGCTTTCTTT. This encodes CASSPQGTEAFF.

CDR3 in DNA: TGTGCCATCAGTCGGGACAACCAAGAGACCCAGTACTTC. The encoded protein is CAISRDNQETQYF. The rearrangement joins TRBV10-3 to TRBJ2-5; a weak D match, TRBD1 (6 bases). This CDR3 comprises 13 residues. Germline V gene sequence: CDR1 ENHRY, CDR2 SYGVKD. The germline V and J ends were trimmed by 5 bases and 0 bases, with 7 bases remaining between them.

The chain uses TRBV27 and TRBJ1-5; a weak D match, TRBD1 (5 bases). The germline CDR1 and CDR2 sequences are MNHEY and SMNVEV (reference sequence). V was clipped by 4 bases and J by 6 bases, with 10 bases between them. This CDR3 spans 13 amino acids. The CDR3 DNA reads as TGTGCCAGCAGTTGGGGCGACGGTCAGCCCCAGCATTTT. It codes for CASSWGDGQPQHF.

The chain is built from TRBV2 and TRBJ2-5, with D perhaps TRBD1 (5 bases). This CDR3 region has 15 residues. Trimming took 3 bases from V and 4 from J, leaving 15 bases between them. Germline V lookup: CDR1 SNHLY, CDR2 FYNNEI. CDR3 bases: TGTGCCAGCAGTGAGGGGCTCCGGTGGGGAGAGACCCAGTACTTC. Translation gives CASSEGLRWGETQYF.

This clone was recorded only once. The chain couples TRBV30 to TRBJ1-6; TRBD1 matches 12 bases. The length of the CDR3 is 16 residues. Germline lookup yields CDR1 GTSNPN and CDR2 SVGIG (reference sequence). The V gene end was trimmed by 8 bases and the J gene end by 0 bases; junction bases not matched to a gene: 5. CDR3 nucleotides: TGTGCCGGCCGGGACAGGGGGCGCTCCTATAATTCACCCCTCCACTTT. It yields the protein CAGRDRGRSYNSPLHF.